The rows below give T cell receptor beta chains drawn from one sample of a study of T-cell reconstitution after alpha-beta-depleted transplantation in children. TCRdb analysed the PCR reads with MiXCR anew, one entry per CDR3 protein. Seen here are 500,000 to 600,000 distinct CDR3 sequences, approximately 30% observed once, and the top ten hold 2% to 3%. Sequencing was performed on PBMCs from the stem cell graft donor, taken from the stem cell graft. These receptor sequences come from a human donor who donated a stem cell graft to a child with aplastic anemia. Each CDR3 is given with its conserved first and last residue. The D gene is left open where the match is weak. The size entry is marked missing in some rows and otherwise reads once, few, many or a size class.

J,size,V,D,CDR3,DNA
TRBJ2-1,once,TRBV5-1,.,CASSLGRYGFNEQFF,TGCGCCAGCAGCTTGGGAAGGTATGGATTCAATGAGCAGTTCTTC
TRBJ1-2,.,TRBV28,.,CASMTGQRVNYGYTF,TGTGCCAGCATGACCGGACAGCGGGTTAACTATGGCTACACCTTC
TRBJ2-5,.,TRBV6-5,TRBD1,CASRQGAETQYF,TGTGCCAGCAGGCAGGGGGCGGAGACCCAGTACTTC
TRBJ1-1,.,TRBV4-1,.,CASSQDRTANTEAFF,TGCGCCAGCAGCCAAGACCGGACAGCTAACACTGAAGCTTTCTTT
TRBJ1-5,.,TRBV7-6,.,CASSPREASNQPQHF,TGTGCCAGCAGCCCCCGAGAGGCTAGCAATCAGCCCCAGCATTTT
TRBJ2-5,few,TRBV2,.,CASQVGTVQETQYF,TGTGCCAGCCAGGTTGGGACGGTCCAAGAGACCCAGTACTTC
TRBJ2-3,.,TRBV4-3,TRBD2,CASSQAPLAGVSDTQYF,TGCGCCAGCAGCCAAGCCCCCCTAGCGGGAGTATCAGATACGCAGTATTTT
TRBJ2-1,.,TRBV4-3,.,CASSQDEYSDNEQFF,TGCGCCAGCAGCCAAGATGAGTATTCCGACAATGAGCAGTTCTTC
TRBJ1-4,few,TRBV12-3/TRBV12-4,.,CASSEQLRNEKLFF,TGTGCCAGCAGTGAACAACTCAGGAATGAAAAACTGTTTTTT
TRBJ2-7,few,TRBV4-3,.,CASSPPGSGIHEQYF,TGCGCCAGCAGCCCCCCGGGTAGCGGTATTCACGAGCAGTACTTC
TRBJ1-1,.,TRBV5-4,.,CASSLAQGSLLNTEAFF,TGTGCCAGCAGCTTGGCACAGGGCAGCTTATTGAACACTGAAGCTTTCTTT
TRBJ1-2,few,TRBV9,.,CASSATGERGYTF,TGTGCCAGCAGCGCCACGGGCGAGCGGGGCTACACCTTC
TRBJ1-1,.,TRBV6-2/TRBV6-3,.,CASRSRTGNTEAFF,TGTGCCAGCAGGTCCCGGACGGGGAACACTGAAGCTTTCTTT
TRBJ1-2,few,TRBV12-3/TRBV12-4,.,CASTLSRGGYGYTF,TGTGCCAGCACCCTTTCCAGGGGAGGCTATGGCTACACCTTC
TRBJ2-1,.,TRBV12-3/TRBV12-4,TRBD2,CASRVPSGNEQFF,TGTGCCAGCAGGGTACCTAGCGGGAATGAGCAGTTCTTC
TRBJ2-7,few,TRBV28,.,CASTLFGRGNEQYF,TGTGCCAGCACCCTCTTCGGGAGAGGCAACGAGCAGTACTTC
TRBJ2-3,.,TRBV20-1,.,CSPGRGSDTQYF,TGCAGTCCGGGCCGGGGGTCAGATACGCAGTATTTT
TRBJ1-2,.,TRBV5-1,.,CASSGERPYGYTF,TGCGCCAGCAGCGGCGAGAGACCCTATGGCTACACCTTC
TRBJ2-7,.,TRBV12-3/TRBV12-4,.,CASSKPAVPSWQYF,TGTGCCAGCAGCAAACCGGCTGTTCCTTCGTGGCAGTACTTC
TRBJ2-7,.,TRBV10-3,.,CAIRDGGEQYF,TGTGCCATCAGGGACGGTGGGGAGCAGTACTTC
TRBJ2-7,.,TRBV20-1,TRBD1,CSASLGTGGDEQYF,TGCAGTGCTAGTCTCGGGACAGGGGGGGACGAGCAGTACTTC
TRBJ1-3,.,TRBV7-2,.,CASSLDRQASGNTIYF,TGTGCCAGCAGCTTAGATCGCCAGGCGTCTGGAAACACCATATATTTT